Shown below are 8 T cell receptor beta chains from a single sample sequenced in a study of lymphopenia after photon versus proton radiotherapy. Data came from immunoSEQ multiplex PCR; TCRdb stores just in-frame clones and leaves some out. The profile shows about 22,000 clones, around 89% of them singletons. Sample: peripheral blood, taken from a patient treated with proton-based radiotherapy. The receptor source for this set is an elderly man with esophageal cancer.

This clone was detected a few times. The V and J genes are TRBV6-5 and TRBJ1-2, with 7 bases fitting TRBD1. CDR1 is MNHEY and CDR2 is SVGAGI in the germline V gene. The CDR3 covers 14 residues. Trimming took 2 bases from V and 2 from J; bases not matched to a gene: 2. Here the CDR3 reads CASSYRTGNYGYTF. CDR3 nucleotide sequence: TGTGCCAGCAGTTACCGGACAGGCAACTATGGCTACACCTTC.

This chain uses TRBV2 with TRBJ1-6; D possibly corresponds to TRBD1 (6 bases). Per the germline V gene, CDR1 is SNHLY and CDR2 is FYNNEI. CDR3 size: 16 residues. Trimming took 3 bases from V and 8 from J, leaving 17 bases between them. This CDR3 reads CASSDGYRAKDSPLHF. As DNA, the CDR3 is TGTGCCAGCAGTGATGGTTACAGGGCGAAGGATTCACCCCTCCACTTT.

This chain joins TRBV10-2 and TRBJ2-3; TRBD1 might be the D (6 bases). Germline V CDR1 and CDR2: WSHSY, SAAADI. The CDR3 has 13 amino acids. The V gene lost 7 bases and the J gene lost 5 bases, with 13 bases spanning the gap. DNA for the CDR3: TGCGCCAGCACTTGGGACACGGGAGATACGCAGTATTTT. It translates to CASTWDTGDTQYF.

The rearrangement links TRBV19 to TRBJ1-1, with TRBD1 identical over 7 bases. V lost 3 bases to trimming and J lost 4 bases; unmatched junction nucleotides: 5. CDR1 and CDR2 from the germline V gene are LNHDA and SQIVND (reference sequence). CDR3 length: 14 residues. The CDR3 spells CASSISRGATEAFF. For the CDR3, the DNA is TGTGCCAGTAGTATTTCCAGGGGGGCCACTGAAGCTTTCTTT.

The CDR3 DNA reads TGTGCCAGCAGCCCCCTAGGCGGGGGGCCCACAGATACGCAGTATTTT. Its protein is CASSPLGGGPTDTQYF. This chain connects TRBV9 to TRBJ2-3; TRBD2 matches 8 bases. V shed 4 bases, J shed 2 bases, and the junction held 9 bases outside the gene matches. The CDR3 spans 16 residues. Per the germline V gene, CDR1 is SGDLS and CDR2 is YYNGEE.

The chain employs TRBV11-3 and TRBJ2-5, with TRBD2 matching over 10 bases. With 4 bases clipped from V and 5 bases from J, the junction kept 7 bases outside the gene matches. The length of the CDR3 is 15 residues. Germline assignment: CDR1 SGHNT and CDR2 YENEEA. CDR3 residues: CASSYGTSEGETQYF. CDR3 nucleotide sequence: TGTGCCAGCAGCTACGGGACTAGCGAGGGCGAGACCCAGTACTTC.

CDR3 coding DNA: TGTGCCAGCAGTCCGACATATTCCGGGACATACCAGTTCTTC. This gives the protein CASSPTYSGTYQFF. The rearrangement joins TRBV28 to TRBJ2-1, with D possibly matching TRBD1 (6 bases). In germline, CDR1 is MDHEN, CDR2 SYDVKM. The CDR3 contains 14 residues. V lost 5 bases to trimming and J lost 13 bases, with 21 bases between them.

This clone was observed a handful of times. The DNA of the CDR3 is TGTGCCAGCAGCTTAGGACGGGGGGGCAATCAGCCCCAGCATTTT. Translating gives CASSLGRGGNQPQHF. The chain links TRBV7-2 to TRBJ1-5, with D tentatively TRBD1 (5 bases). In germline, CDR1 is SGHTA, CDR2 FQGNSA. V dropped 1 base and J dropped 2 bases, with 9 bases sitting between them. This CDR3 comprises 15 residues.